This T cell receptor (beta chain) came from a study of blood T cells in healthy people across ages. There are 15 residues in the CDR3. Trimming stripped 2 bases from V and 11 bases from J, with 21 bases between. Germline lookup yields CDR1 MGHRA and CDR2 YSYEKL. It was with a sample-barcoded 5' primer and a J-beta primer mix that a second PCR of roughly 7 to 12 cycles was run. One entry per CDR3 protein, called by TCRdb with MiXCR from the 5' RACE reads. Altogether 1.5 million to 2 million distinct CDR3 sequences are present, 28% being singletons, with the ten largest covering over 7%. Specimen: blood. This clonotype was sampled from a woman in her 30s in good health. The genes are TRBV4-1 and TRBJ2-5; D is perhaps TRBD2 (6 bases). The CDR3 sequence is CASSQPDSVGGEQYF. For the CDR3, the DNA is TGCGCCAGCAGCCAACCCGATAGCGTCGGCGGGGAGCAGTACTTC.